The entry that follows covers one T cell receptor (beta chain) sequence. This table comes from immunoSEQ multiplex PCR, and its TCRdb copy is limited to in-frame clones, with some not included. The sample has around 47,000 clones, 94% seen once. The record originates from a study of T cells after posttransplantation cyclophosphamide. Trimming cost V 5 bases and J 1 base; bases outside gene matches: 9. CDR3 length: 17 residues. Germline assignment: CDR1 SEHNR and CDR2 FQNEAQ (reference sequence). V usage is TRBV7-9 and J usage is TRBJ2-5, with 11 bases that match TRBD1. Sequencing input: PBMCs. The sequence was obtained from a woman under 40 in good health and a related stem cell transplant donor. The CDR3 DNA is TGTGCCAGCAGCGGTCCGGGACAGGGGGGCCCCCAAGAGACCCAGTACTTC. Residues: CASSGPGQGGPQETQYF.